This T cell receptor (beta chain) was documented in a study of shared clonotypes between healthy human individuals. Worth noting for this clone: No antigen is known for it.

Study observations and caveats: Generation probabilities of non-shared clonotypes were lower (relative to those shared by all four donors). In several donors, about 5% of naive CD4 clonotypes appeared in common.

Germline V gene sequence: CDR1 SQVTM, CDR2 ANQGSEA. V lost 5 bases and J 0 bases, leaving 7 bases between the germline ends. The CDR3 consists of 13 residues. Sequencing used immunoSEQ multiplex PCR; TCRdb keeps in-frame clones, though not all of them. Of about 1.5 million clones in the sample, 95% to 99% were seen once. Sequenced sample: naive CD4+ T cells sorted from blood. Subset meaning: CD45RA+ positively selected. The gene calls are TRBV29-1 and TRBJ2-2; D possibly corresponds to TRBD2 (6 bases). The receptor was derived from a man under 40 in good health. CDR3 DNA: TGCAGCGTTTGGAGGGCGAACACCGGGGAGCTGTTTTTT. Amino acid sequence: CSVWRANTGELFF.